This T cell receptor (beta chain) was profiled in a study of cytomegalovirus exposure and HLA in healthy donors (dated by TCRdb to about 2017). Study-wide context: An earlier analysis of roughly 610 of the donors reported 276 Gb of sequence data and 117 million unique TCR beta sequences obtained from some 200 million T cells. An early release covering roughly 600 HLA-typed donors comprised roughly 300 gigabases of sequencing data and roughly 85 million unique TCR sequences. Among the approximately 400 genotyped donors, around 81% belonged to the genetic ancestry cluster associated with self-reported Caucasian donors. The study aimed to test whether cataloging public T cell receptors could reveal signatures of past pathogen exposure. The study profiled the T cell repertoires of around 700 subjects by immunosequencing and related them to cytomegalovirus serostatus. In addition to the first cohort of about 650 subjects, a separate validation cohort of 130 or so different subjects was used. To predict cytomegalovirus infection status, the study brought together high-throughput TCR immunosequencing, statistical association of individual TCRs with disease status, and machine learning. In a later analysis, previously published TCR beta repertoires from several hundred donors were re-analyzed and high-resolution HLA genotyping was added so that TCR occurrence patterns could be studied. Rather than drawing on any new phenotypic data, the later analysis identified candidate immune exposures from TCR beta sequences and the way those sequences occurred across donors. In an earlier analysis of over 550 of the donors, high-throughput TCR beta sequencing was used to judge whether each TCR beta V gene segment behaved as functional or pseudogenic. Donor age, sex, ethnicity and CMV serostatus were compiled together with the repertoire data. A later genetic analysis took genome-wide SNP genotypes for about 55% of the 666 donors and used that subset as a discovery cohort. All discovery cohort repertoires had been generated on a single sequencing platform. Class I and class II HLA loci were covered by the typing at four-digit resolution. Typing coverage differed by locus: A, B, C, DRB1 and DQB1 were typed in roughly 620-630 donors, DQA1 in 522, DPA1 in around 580, and DPB1 in 400 to 490. Because of strong linkage in the cohort, roughly five DR-DQ haplotypes were treated as single units for association and clustering. Across 398 genotyped donors of the cohort, an average of approximately 200,000 unique TCR beta nucleotide sequences per donor were sequenced, and around 20% of those sequences were non-productive. Paper-wide results and their limitations: Assigning TCR associations to individual alleles was difficult when HLA alleles, especially DR and DQ, strongly co-occurred. The classifier was reported to diagnose cytomegalovirus status with high specificity and sensitivity in both the original cohort and the validation cohort. In a later analysis, most CMV-associated TCR beta chains were found to appear HLA-restricted, with HLA associations seemingly driven largely by CMV exposure. In a later analysis, several top co-occurrence clusters were reported to appear linked to parvovirus B19, influenza, CMV and Epstein-Barr virus. For the cohort, immune exposure information was limited to CMV serostatus. In a later genetic analysis, a missense DCLRE1C variant was associated with V-gene and J-gene trimming of TCR beta chains, and the association was replicated in an independent cohort. In an earlier analysis of fewer than 750 of the donors, most TCR beta V segments were observed in productive rearrangements about 90% or about 30% of the time, broadly matching IMGT annotations. Because counts were too low, some 16 rarely observed V segments, including chromosome 9 orphons, were excluded from the earlier analysis of roughly 580 of the donors. In a later analysis, the rate of TCR association differed among HLA loci, with DRB1 alleles having the most associated TCRs and HLA-C alleles having the fewest. A further reported finding was that TCR beta sequences accurately predicted the HLA-A and HLA-B alleles for most subjects in the first cohort. In vitro tests confirmed that a few of the cytomegalovirus-associated TCR beta chains recognize cytomegalovirus antigens. According to the authors, the approach could potentially be generalized to other disease states and immunological phenotypes. At a false discovery rate of 0.05, a later analysis linked under 20,000 TCR beta sequences to specific HLA alleles. Because HLA typing was missing for some donors at each locus, association tests included only the typed subset. Presence/absence analyses assumed roughly uniform sequencing depth across donors, an assumption that may not hold. A cluster of highly shared sequence variants was judged likely to represent a technical artifact of the sequencing pipeline. A later genetic analysis reported fewer N-insertions in productive TCRs among donors in an Asian-associated ancestry cluster than the roughly 620-donor mean. Linkage disequilibrium might explain the correlated functional status among segregating V segments, but an unknown experimental factor could not be ruled out. The study listed over 150 TCR beta chains as associated with cytomegalovirus. This cohort had only TCR beta chains sequenced, and the lack of alpha or paired-chain data limited which features could be detected. Across donors, most TCR sequences were observed very rarely, whereas some public TCRs were present in many individuals. In a later analysis, HLA-associated TCR beta chains showed more clonal expansion and lower generation probabilities than non-associated chains that were equally common.

About this clone: Its target antigen remains unknown. Base-call qualities are not available, and no considerably larger clone is one nucleotide away.

The cohort comprised some 730 healthy bone marrow donors. Cohort members were all nominally healthy when sampled, although unrecorded immune exposures were likely present. The donor tested CMV seropositive and was one of the 289 seropositive cohort members. Each donor provided a peripheral blood sample, and peripheral blood mononuclear cells were used for TCR beta sequencing. The Qiagen DNeasy Blood Extraction Kit was used to extract genomic DNA from the blood cell samples. Receptors were amplified or captured by the immunoSEQ multiplex PCR assay. A mixture of 60 forward primers for TCR Vbeta segments and 13 reverse primers for TCR Jbeta segments was used in the multiplex PCR. Amplification of the CDR3 region of rearranged TCR beta genes was performed with a multiplex PCR assay on genomic DNA. The amplified TCR beta libraries were sequenced on the Illumina HiSeq System as 87-base-pair reads. In the original analysis: In a later analysis, tens of millions of unique TCR beta chains were counted across the 650 to 750 repertoires, and approximately 9.9 million of these chains were shared by at least two donors. Raw reads were error-corrected and collapsed into unique sequences by a nearest-neighbor algorithm in which closely related sequences were merged to remove PCR and sequencing errors. Alignment of CDR3 sequences to IMGT reference sequences was used to assign V, D and J gene segments. For a sequence to be retained, a match of at least six nucleotides to both a V gene segment and a J gene segment was required. A rearrangement was called productive if the CDR3 had no stop codons and remained in frame with V and J, and every other rearrangement was called non-productive. Following IMGT convention, CDR3 was defined as the stretch from the second conserved V-encoded cysteine to the conserved J-encoded phenylalanine. The earlier analysis of around 640 of the donors excluded sequences that lacked an unambiguous match to a single V gene segment. In an earlier analysis of some 590 of the donors, a V segment was called functional when productive rearrangements were above 56.7%, and segregating when the standard deviation between donors exceeded 5%. A statistical classification framework was built to diagnose cytomegalovirus status from the catalog of TCR beta chain sequences. V and J gene assignment, in a later analysis, came from comparing TCR nucleotide sequences with IMGT/GENE-DB human TR gene sequences. A later analysis assigned CDR3 sequences and most-parsimonious VDJ recombination scenarios with the TCRdist pipeline. In a later analysis, each TCR beta chain was defined by its CDR3 amino acid sequence together with its V-gene family, and reads without a unique V-gene family were excluded. In a later analysis, around 650 highly shared, low-generation-probability nucleotide sequences were removed to address suspected cross-contamination and a sequencing artifact. In a later analysis, a clonal expansion index was calculated for each public chain from normalized within-repertoire ranks of inferred template counts. A later analysis computed generation probabilities with a VDJ recombination model fitted to out-of-frame rearrangements, and checked the results against IGoR. In a later analysis, hypergeometric tests were used to score TCR-TCR, TCR-HLA and TCR-CMV co-occurrence, with a repertoire-size bias correction applied to TCR pairs. In a later analysis, false discovery rates were estimated by permuting HLA or CMV assignments 20 times. In a later analysis, co-occurring TCRs were grouped with DBSCAN, and TCRdist sequence similarity was added when clustering was performed within HLA-allele-positive subsets. Co-occurrence clustering excluded repertoires with fewer than 30,000 or more than 120,000 public chains, plus five with anomalous nucleotide sharing. TCRdb stores this immuneACCESS table with in-frame sequences only. Part of the clones is absent; in the studies checked, under half of the shortfall reflects unresolved V genes, and no reason is known for the rest. V and J calls and clone size are given by that table; D and trimming were obtained from the DNA. The sample records about 120,000 clones, about 80% of which are singletons. Approximately 12% of the sample is in the top ten clones.

The receptor was derived from a woman aged 40-49 years in good health and CMV-seropositive. Sequencing was performed on PBMCs.

The CDR3 is CASSRGPGDGKLFF. The DNA sequence reads TGTGCCAGCAGCCGGGGCCCGGGGGACGGAAAACTGTTTTTT. The chain is encoded by TRBV6-4 joined to TRBJ1-4; the D region possibly corresponds to TRBD1 (5 bases align). V and J lose 6 bases and 10 bases, and a span of 18 bases separates them. Based on the germline V gene, the CDR1 and CDR2 sequences are MRHNA and SNTAGT. The CDR3 contains 14 residues, cysteine and phenylalanine counted. This entry keeps only the CDR3 DNA: 42 bases, framed from base 1.